One and the same sample provided the 14 T cell receptor beta chains below, sequenced in a study of shared clonotypes between healthy human individuals (dated by TCRdb to the early 2020s). For the CD8 naive samples, CD45RO-negative cells were positively selected for CCR7, yielding a CD45RA+CCR7+ population from which TemRA cells were excluded. The method behind the library was the immunoSEQ multiplex PCR assay. TCRdb took over this immuneACCESS table, retaining in-frame rearrangements with V and J assigned. Such tables are incomplete; in checked studies, under half of the missing clones stem from an unresolved V gene, and the remainder is unexplained. Present in this sample are 2 million to 2.5 million clones, about 93% of which were seen just once. The ten largest account for around 1.7% of the sample. The sequenced sample consisted of naive CD8+ T cells from PBMCs. The sample's cell subset or site label, decoded: CD45RA+CCR7+. These receptors came from a young man in good health. Some clones in this sample may be carry-over from other donors' samples.

V gene TRBV19 combines with J gene TRBJ2-7; a weak D match, TRBD2 (6 bases). The germline V gene encodes CDR1 LNHDA and CDR2 SQIVND (reference sequence). The CDR3 runs to 15 residues. Trimming left V 1 base short and J 4 bases short, with 14 bases between. The chain's CDR3 is CASSIAYSRGYEQYF. As DNA, the CDR3 is TGTGCCAGTAGTATAGCTTACTCCCGGGGGTACGAGCAGTACTTC.

This chain connects TRBV14 to TRBJ1-4, with D possibly being TRBD1 (6 bases). This CDR3 comprises 14 residues. Trimming left V 2 bases short and J 7 bases short, with 11 bases between. The germline V gene encodes CDR1 SGHDN and CDR2 FVKESK. Written as DNA, the CDR3 is TGTGCCAGCAGCCAATGGGGGGGCCCTGAAAAACTGTTTTTT. It specifies CASSQWGGPEKLFF.

The sample holds one count of this clone. The CDR3 sequence: CASSLFSYTEAFF. For the CDR3, the DNA is TGTGCCAGCAGTTTATTTAGCTACACTGAAGCTTTCTTT. The chain carries TRBV28 and TRBJ1-1, with D uncertain. CDR1 and CDR2 from the germline V gene are MDHEN and SYDVKM. V dropped 1 base and J dropped 3 bases, with 6 bases sitting between them. The length of the CDR3 is 13 residues.

The chain combines TRBV2 with TRBJ2-3; 8 nucleotides agree with TRBD2. Germline CDR1 reads SNHLY; CDR2 reads FYNNEI. This CDR3 is 16 amino acids long. Germline trimming cut 6 bases from V and 0 bases from J; bases unmatched to any gene: 8. CDR3 residues: CASSDWVAGSTDTQYF. CDR3 in DNA: TGTGCCAGCAGCGACTGGGTAGCGGGAAGCACAGATACGCAGTATTTT.

J is TRBJ1-2 and V is TRBV6-1; unclear D gene. Germline V CDR1 and CDR2: MNHNS, SASEGT. This CDR3 has 14 amino acids. The ends were cut back, 1 base at V and 2 bases at J, with 8 bases in the middle. In DNA form, the CDR3 reads TGTGCCAGCAGTGAAGTCAGCACCAACTATGGCTACACCTTC. It yields the protein CASSEVSTNYGYTF.

The chain links TRBV4-1 to TRBJ2-7; D call uncertain. The CDR3 is made up of 15 amino acids. The V gene lost 3 bases and the J gene lost 4 bases, with 16 bases spanning the gap. Germline V gene lookup returns CDR1 MGHRA and CDR2 YSYEKL. CDR3 protein: CASSQAPGPQYEQYF. The CDR3 DNA follows: TGCGCCAGCAGCCAGGCCCCCGGACCTCAATACGAGCAGTACTTC.

The chain has TRBV7-6 and TRBJ2-3; D not certain. Germline CDR1 and CDR2: SGHVS and FNYEAQ. The V and J ends lost 6 bases and 6 bases respectively, with 10 bases between them. This CDR3 spans 12 amino acids. The CDR3 protein is CASSRLGDTQYF. CDR3 sequence (DNA): TGTGCCAGCAGTCGTCTAGGGGATACGCAGTATTTT.

The rearrangement uses TRBV4-1 and TRBJ2-2; 8 bases align to TRBD2. The CDR3 spans 16 residues. From germline, CDR1 is MGHRA and CDR2 YSYEKL. V lost 9 bases and J lost 4; bases outside the gene matches: 13. The CDR3 protein is CASSRTGGRSTGELFF. The CDR3 DNA reads TGCGCCAGTAGTCGGACGGGAGGGCGTAGCACCGGGGAGCTGTTTTTT.

The chain recombines TRBV4-1 with TRBJ1-5; no reliable D call. Trimming cost V 0 bases and J 2 bases, with 11 bases left between them. The CDR3 totals 16 residues. The germline V gene has CDR1 MGHRA and CDR2 YSYEKL. The CDR3 loop reads CASSQDRFGGNQPQHF. In DNA, the CDR3 is TGCGCCAGCAGCCAAGACAGGTTCGGGGGCAATCAGCCCCAGCATTTT.

The chain has TRBV5-6 and TRBJ2-2; D remains ambiguous. CDR1 is SGHDT and CDR2 is YYEEEE in the germline V gene. This CDR3 region has 16 residues. Deletions cut 3 bases from V and 1 base from J, with 13 bases between. CDR3 sequence reads: CASSWRLPRNTGELFF. The CDR3 DNA reads as TGTGCCAGCAGCTGGCGCCTTCCTAGGAACACCGGGGAGCTGTTTTTT.

The V and J genes are TRBV5-8 and TRBJ1-5; D is undetermined. V shed 1 base and J shed 2 bases, with 7 bases lying between them. CDR3 length equals 14 residues. From germline, CDR1 is SGHTS and CDR2 YDEGEE. The CDR3 loop is CASSLRRGNQPQHF. The CDR3 region has the DNA TGTGCCAGCAGCTTGAGACGGGGCAATCAGCCCCAGCATTTT.

This chain joins TRBV6-5 and TRBJ1-2; possible D gene TRBD1, 5 bases. V lost 4 bases to trimming and J lost 8 bases, with 14 bases between them. Germline V CDR1 and CDR2: MNHEY, SVGAGI. CDR3 size: 13 residues. The CDR3 is CASSLGPGPGYTF. In DNA form, the CDR3 reads TGTGCCAGCAGTTTAGGTCCGGGACCCGGCTACACCTTC.

The gene calls are TRBV28 and TRBJ2-6, with 8 bases identical to TRBD1. Trimming cost V 11 bases and J 5 bases; bases outside gene matches: 8. Germline CDR1 MDHEN, CDR2 SYDVKM. This CDR3 is built from 14 residues. CDR3 protein: CAVTDRGRANVLTF. The CDR3 region has the DNA TGTGCCGTTACCGACAGGGGTCGGGCCAACGTCCTGACTTTC.

The chain has TRBV7-8 and TRBJ2-4, with a possible D match to TRBD2 (6 bases). The germline CDR1 and CDR2 sequences are SGHVS and FQNEAQ. This CDR3 region has 17 residues. Trimming left V 1 base short and J 3 bases short, with 16 bases between. The CDR3 sequence is CASSLVGGVGFKNIQYF. The CDR3 nucleotides read TGTGCCAGCAGCTTAGTGGGCGGGGTCGGATTCAAAAACATTCAGTACTTC.